This T cell receptor beta chain stems from a study of identical twins. Germline V gives CDR1 MNHNS, CDR2 SASEGT. There are 14 residues in the CDR3. After removal of 6 bases from V and 5 bases from J, the junction contained 6 bases not matched to a gene. This clonotype occurred a few times. TCRdb re-derived calls from the 5' RACE reads in MiXCR, one entry per CDR3 protein. This table has around 220,000 distinct CDR3 sequences, more than 13% appearing once. Input material: memory (CD45RO+) T cells sorted from blood. This TCR was recovered from a woman aged 18-29 years in good health. The genes are TRBV6-1 and TRBJ2-5, with 10 bases matching TRBD1. The CDR3 is CASSDRGLEETQYF. CDR3 nucleotide sequence: TGTGCCAGCAGCGACAGGGGGCTCGAGGAGACCCAGTACTTC.